The entry below describes one T cell receptor (beta chain). There is no known antigen for this receptor. Base qualities are not at hand, and no much larger clone is one base apart. The record originates from a study of T cell responses to AZD1222 COVID-19 vaccine (dated by TCRdb to about 2021). With regard to the full study: A total of approximately 240 trial participants underwent TCR sequencing, of whom about 210 had received two doses of AZD1222 and about 25 had received two doses of the MenACWY control vaccine. Trial participants were enrolled by age into subgroups of 18-55, 56-69 and 70-plus years, and 148, 28 and 57 TCR-sequenced participants, respectively, were included in these subgroups. Study-wide conclusions, independent of this receptor: After two AZD1222 doses, both the breadth and the depth of spike-specific TCRs were significantly higher than at day 0 and than in MenACWY recipients. Conclusions about previously exposed vaccinees are limited because only five to seven AZD1222 recipients were SARS-CoV-2 seropositive at baseline. Reportedly, close to half of the unique spike-specific TCRs recognized epitopes lying outside the regions that are mutated in the B.1.351 and B.1.1.7 variants. Vaccine-associated CD4 TCRs spanned the whole spike protein, with dominant responses in regions 160-218 and 743-854. In the small 56-69-year group, the increase in depth fell short of significance, most likely because of low power. Participants were mostly white British, with more females than males. The authors suggested clonal diversity may have been underestimated. Because no samples from the day 14 peak response were available, repertoires could be characterized only after the peak T cell response.

Sequences SNHLY (CDR1) and FYNNEI (CDR2) are obtained from the germline V gene. Inclusive of the bounding cysteine and phenylalanine, the CDR3 is 16 residues long. Only the CDR3 portion is preserved as DNA: 48 bases, with reading frame beginning at the first base. V lost 3 bases and J lost 5 bases; the stretch between them is 17 bases long. The time point label for this specimen denotes: about 28 days (+/-7) after the second vaccine dose. AZD1222 recipients with second doses at about 4 weeks or about 12 weeks were pooled, because spike-specific TCR depth and breadth did not differ between schedules. Vaccinee samples were obtained from the UK trials COV001 and COV002, which included a single-blind randomized controlled phase 2/3 trial of AZD1222 (ChAdOx1 nCoV-19) in healthy adults. For TCRbeta chain sequencing, PBMC samples were collected from trial participants at day 0 and at day 28 after the second dose.

The CDR3 regions of human TCRbeta chains were subjected to immunosequencing. In the original analysis: TCRs in the repertoires were matched against a reference library of SARS-CoV-2-specific TCRs that had been generated with the MIRA antigen-specificity platform. Breadth was defined as the fraction of unique TCRs that were SARS-CoV-2-associated, and depth was defined as the fraction of total T cells that were SARS-CoV-2-associated. Using the MIRA data, every spike-specific TCR was mapped to the spike region that the TCR reacted to and assigned to either a CD4 or a CD8 class. Log10-transformed breadth and depth values were compared by one-way ANOVA with Sidak's multiple comparisons tests. Entries here come from immuneACCESS through TCRdb and include only in-frame sequences with V and J called. Some clones fail to appear in such tables; in the studies checked, an unresolved V gene covers under half of the shortfall, and the cause of the remainder is unknown. V and J calls and clone size follow that table, whereas D and trimming were derived from the DNA. The sample table holds 100,000 to 120,000 clones, of which about nine tenths were seen once. Of the sample, roughly 2.7% is held by the ten largest clones.

Recombination connected TRBV2 to TRBJ1-5; the D gene is not confidently resolved. The clonotype originates from an adult who received the AZD1222 COVID-19 vaccine. The specimen comprised peripheral blood, sampled 28 days after the second AZD1222 dose. The CDR3 protein sequence reads: CASSDGPTTPYQPQHF. The DNA sequence is TGTGCCAGCAGTGATGGCCCAACTACCCCTTATCAGCCCCAGCATTTT.